These 2 T cell receptor beta chains share one sample of origin, sequenced in a study of blood T cell repertoires in COVID-19. Measured with immunoSEQ multiplex PCR; TCRdb has only the in-frame clones, and not every one. The sample consists of 60,000 to 70,000 clones, roughly 84% of them appearing once. The sample taken for sequencing was peripheral blood. The receptor source for this set is a man aged 50 or older with active COVID-19.

The V and J genes are TRBV25-1 and TRBJ1-2; TRBD1 is a possible D gene (5 bases). This CDR3 has 15 amino acids. V was pared by 4 bases and J by 4 bases, with 16 bases between. Germline CDR1 reads MGHDK; CDR2 reads SYGVNS. CDR3 DNA: TGTGCCAGCAGTGTACTTGGGGCGGGAACCTATGGCTACACCTTC. As protein: CASSVLGAGTYGYTF.

The table lists this clone with a count of one. The chain employs TRBV6-4 and TRBJ2-3; TRBD2 is a possible D gene (5 bases). With 4 bases removed from V and 5 bases from J, the gap between germline ends came to 10 bases. Germline-derived CDR1 and CDR2 are MRHNA and SNTAGT. The CDR3 loop spans 13 amino acids. Written as DNA, the CDR3 is TGTGCCAGCAGTGGCGAGGCGGGAGATACGCAGTATTTT. It specifies CASSGEAGDTQYF.